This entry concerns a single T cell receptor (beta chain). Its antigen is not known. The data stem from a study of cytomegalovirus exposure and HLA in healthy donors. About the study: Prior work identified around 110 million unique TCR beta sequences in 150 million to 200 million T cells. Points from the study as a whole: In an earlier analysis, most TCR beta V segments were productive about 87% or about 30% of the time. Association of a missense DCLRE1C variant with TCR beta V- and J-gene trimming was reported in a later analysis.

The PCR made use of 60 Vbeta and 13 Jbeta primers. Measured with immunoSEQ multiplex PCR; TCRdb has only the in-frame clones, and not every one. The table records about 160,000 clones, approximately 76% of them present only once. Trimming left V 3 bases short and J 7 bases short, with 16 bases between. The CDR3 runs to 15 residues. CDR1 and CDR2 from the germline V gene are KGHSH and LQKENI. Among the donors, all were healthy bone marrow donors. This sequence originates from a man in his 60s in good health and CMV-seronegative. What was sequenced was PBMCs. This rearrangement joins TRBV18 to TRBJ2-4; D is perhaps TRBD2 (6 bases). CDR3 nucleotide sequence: TGTGCCAGCTCACCCCCTGGGGGAGGCGTTAACATTCAGTACTTC. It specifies CASSPPGGGVNIQYF.